This entry lists 2 T cell receptor beta chains sequenced from one sample in a study of post-analysis software for immune sequencing data. Their antigen targets remain unknown. Researchers reported that TCR beta cDNA libraries carried unique molecular identifiers. TCRdb processed the PCR reads anew with MiXCR; each CDR3 protein has one entry. The data contain about 560,000 distinct CDR3 sequences, 44% of them singletons. Study-wide findings and caveats: Included in a set of about five TRBV segments more frequent in patients than controls were TRBV5-6, TRBV5-1 and TRBV20-1.

The sample comprised blood. These receptors originate from a girl aged 10-17 years with multiple sclerosis.

This clonotype was counted a few times. The rearrangement uses TRBV7-9 and TRBJ1-2; D gene ambiguous. With 2 bases removed from V and 7 bases from J, the gap between germline ends came to 8 bases. Germline CDR1 SEHNR, CDR2 FQNEAQ (reference sequence). This CDR3 region has 12 residues. The CDR3 protein is CASSLREGGYTF. The CDR3 DNA reads as TGTGCCAGCAGCTTACGGGAGGGTGGCTACACCTTC.

The rearrangement links TRBV28 to TRBJ1-2, with D possibly being TRBD1 (6 bases). The CDR3 contains 14 residues. The germline V and J ends were trimmed by 6 bases and 7 bases, with 18 bases remaining between them. CDR1 and CDR2 (germline): MDHEN, SYDVKM. The CDR3 spells CASRSPGQRGGYTF. The CDR3 bases are TGTGCCAGCAGATCTCCGGGACAAAGAGGTGGCTACACCTTC.